Below, one TCR beta chain is given with its context. The data were obtained in a study of control samples from healthy donors and cancer patients. Generated by immunoSEQ multiplex PCR, the TCRdb table keeps only in-frame clones and is missing some. The repertoire holds 90,000 or so clones, with 85% to 90% as singletons. CDR3 length: 14 residues. V was clipped by 8 bases and J by 0 bases, with 10 bases between them. The germline gives CDR1 MGHDK, CDR2 SYGVNS. The sequence was obtained from a woman aged 50 to 60 with colorectal cancer. The sample taken for sequencing was PBMCs. The rearrangement uses TRBV25-1 and TRBJ1-4; D unclear. The CDR3 DNA is TGTGCCAGCGGATACAGTGCAACTAATGAAAAACTGTTTTTT. Translating it yields CASGYSATNEKLFF.